Listed below are T cell receptor beta chains from one sample, sequenced in a study of siplizumab effects on memory and regulatory T cells. Assay: immunoSEQ multiplex PCR; the TCRdb copy retains only in-frame clones and omits some. The sample lists more than 95,000 clones, 93% occurring once. Material for sequencing was Tregs sorted from blood. The source is a human donor in good health. CDR3s include the opening cysteine and the closing phenylalanine or tryptophan. The order of the fields is J gene, V gene, D gene, clone size, CDR3 DNA, CDR3 protein. A D gene is named only where the DNA matches it firmly. Clone size appears in some rows only: once, few, many, or a class for an expanded clone.

>TRBJ1-1|TRBV6-5|-|-
TGTGCCAGCAGTTACTCGGGACAAGCGAACACTGAAGCTTTCTTT
CASSYSGQANTEAFF
>TRBJ2-1|TRBV7-2|-|-
TGTGCCAGCAGCTTAGAGCTAGCCCACAATGAGCAGTTCTTC
CASSLELAHNEQFF
>TRBJ1-2|TRBV13|-|-
TGTGCCAGCAGCTCCTCTTTCAGTAGGCCATATGGCTACACCTTC
CASSSSFSRPYGYTF
>TRBJ2-7|TRBV4-1|-|few
TGCGCCAGCAGCCAAGATTGGGGGCGAGCGGGCTCTTACTACGAGCAGTACTTC
CASSQDWGRAGSYYEQYF
>TRBJ1-2|TRBV6-5|TRBD1|once
TGTGCCAGCAGCCCACAGGGGATGAACTATGGCTACACCTTC
CASSPQGMNYGYTF
>TRBJ2-7|TRBV29-1|TRBD1|-
TGCAGCGTTGGAGCCGGGACAGGGGGTTACGAGCAGTACTTC
CSVGAGTGGYEQYF
>TRBJ2-5|TRBV11-2|-|-
TGTGCCAGCAGCTTGGGCAGGGGGGTCGGGGAGACCCAGTACTTC
CASSLGRGVGETQYF
>TRBJ2-3|TRBV6-5|TRBD1|-
TGTGCCAGCAGTACAAGAAAGGGACAGGACGATACGCAGTATTTT
CASSTRKGQDDTQYF
>TRBJ1-1|TRBV18|-|-
TGTGCCAGCTCACCCACCGTAGGGGGAAAGACTGAAGCTTTCTTT
CASSPTVGGKTEAFF
>TRBJ1-1|TRBV9|-|-
TGTGCCAGCAGCGTCGGACCAGGGGACCTAGCTTTCTTT
CASSVGPGDLAFF
>TRBJ1-1|TRBV6-4|-|-
TGTGCCAGCAGGACCGGGTCAAAAGCTTTCTTT
CASRTGSKAFF
>TRBJ2-3|TRBV9|-|-
TGTGCCAGCAGCGTAGGGGTAGCGACGATCACAGATACGCAGTATTTT
CASSVGVATITDTQYF
>TRBJ2-1|TRBV6-1|-|-
TGTGCCAGCAAGAGGGTGAAGGGTAGTGAGCAGTTCTTC
CASKRVKGSEQFF
>TRBJ1-2|TRBV18|-|-
TGTGCCAGCTCACCACCTTCTGGACTAGCTAACTATGGCTACACCTTC
CASSPPSGLANYGYTF
>TRBJ2-7|TRBV25-1|-|few
TGTGCCAGCACCCAGGACGGATCCTACGAGCAGTACTTC
CASTQDGSYEQYF
>TRBJ2-7|TRBV30|-|-
TGTGCCCTTAGCAGGGGGGGTTACGAGCAGTACTTC
CALSRGGYEQYF
>TRBJ2-3|TRBV7-2|TRBD2|-
TGTGCCAGCAGCTTAGGGGTTAGCGGGAGGGCTGGTAATATAGATACGCAGTATTTT
CASSLGVSGRAGNIDTQYF
>TRBJ1-1|TRBV18|-|-
TGTGCCAGCTCACCACGGGTGAGGGGTGGACGGAGTCGGAACACTGAAGCTTTCTTT
CASSPRVRGGRSRNTEAFF
>TRBJ2-7|TRBV18|-|-
TGTGCCAGCTCACCACAGATAGCCTACGAGCAGTACTTC
CASSPQIAYEQYF
>TRBJ2-7|TRBV11-1|-|-
TGTGCCAGCAGCACCCGCGGCCCCGCTGAGCAGTACTTC
CASSTRGPAEQYF
>TRBJ1-1|TRBV30|TRBD1|-
TGTGCCTGGGACAGGGCTCAGGACACTGAAGCTTTCTTT
CAWDRAQDTEAFF
>TRBJ1-4|TRBV6-5|-|-
TGTGCCAGCAGTATAACCCTTTCTAATGAAAAACTGTTTTTT
CASSITLSNEKLFF
>TRBJ2-5|TRBV9|-|-
TGTGCCAGCAGCGACCCACAGGGCGGAGAGACCCAGTACTTC
CASSDPQGGETQYF
>TRBJ2-2|TRBV6-4|TRBD2|-
TGTGCCAGCAGTGGTCTAGCGGGCGGGGAGCTGTTTTTT
CASSGLAGGELFF
>TRBJ2-5|TRBV5-1|-|-
TGCGCCAGCAGCTTGTCCCAAGAGACCCAGTACTTC
CASSLSQETQYF
>TRBJ1-1|TRBV2|-|few
TGTGCCAGGTCAATACAGGGTTTTGGTGAAGCTTTCTTT
CARSIQGFGEAFF
>TRBJ2-1|TRBV7-7|-|-
TGTGCTAGCAGCCATGGGACTCCCACCGATGAGCAGTTCTTC
CASSHGTPTDEQFF
>TRBJ1-5|TRBV15|-|-
TGTGCCACCAGCAGAGCAGCTGGTTCCCAGCATTTT
CATSRAAGSQHF
>TRBJ1-1|TRBV2|-|-
TGTGCCAGTGGCTGGGCCTCATCGAACACTGAAGCTTTCTTT
CASGWASSNTEAFF
>TRBJ1-2|TRBV6-1|-|-
TGTGCCAGCAGTGTTAGGCTAAACTATGGCTACACCTTC
CASSVRLNYGYTF
>TRBJ2-7|TRBV5-1|-|-
TGCGCCAGCAGCCAGGGGACATCCTCTCCCTACGAGCAGTACTTC
CASSQGTSSPYEQYF
>TRBJ1-6|TRBV6-6|-|-
TGTGCCAGCAGTTACAGAGACTATAATTCACCCCTCCACTTT
CASSYRDYNSPLHF
>TRBJ2-7|TRBV2|TRBD2|-
TGTGCCAGCCAACTAGCGCGCTACGAGCAGTACTTC
CASQLARYEQYF
>TRBJ2-7|TRBV6-5|-|once
TGTGCCAGCATTGTACCCTTAGCCCCCACTTTC
CASIVPLAPTF
>TRBJ2-3|TRBV29-1|-|-
TGCAGCGGGGGGGGCCGCACAGATACGCAGTATTTT
CSGGGRTDTQYF
>TRBJ1-5|TRBV4-1|-|-
TGCGCCAGCAGCCAAGGCATCTATAGCAATCAGCCCCAGCATTTT
CASSQGIYSNQPQHF
>TRBJ1-2|TRBV6-1|TRBD1|-
TGTGCCAGCAGTGGGACAGGGGCCCTCTATGGCTACACCTTC
CASSGTGALYGYTF
>TRBJ2-7|TRBV11-3|-|-
TGTGCCAGCAGCTTAGACAGACAGTACGAGCAGTACTTC
CASSLDRQYEQYF
>TRBJ2-7|TRBV6-1|TRBD1|-
TGTGCCAGCAGTTTCCGGGACAGGGAATACGAGCAGTACTTC
CASSFRDREYEQYF
>TRBJ2-6|TRBV19|-|-
TGTGCCAGTAGTTTCGGGGGGCCTGGGGCCAACGTCCTGACTTTC
CASSFGGPGANVLTF
>TRBJ1-5|TRBV2|TRBD1|-
TGTGCCAGCAGTGCAGGGGGCCCTCAGCCCCAGCATTTT
CASSAGGPQPQHF
>TRBJ1-1|TRBV5-6|-|-
TGTGCCAGCAGCTTGGTGGGGGTGAACACTGAAGCTTTCTTT
CASSLVGVNTEAFF
>TRBJ1-5|TRBV2|-|once
TGTGCCAGCGCTCCCAGAAGAGGTAGTCAGCCCCAGCATTTT
CASAPRRGSQPQHF
>TRBJ2-5|TRBV25-1|TRBD2|few
TGTGCCAGCAGGGCGGGAGGGACCCAGTACTTC
CASRAGGTQYF
>TRBJ1-2|TRBV18|-|-
TGTGCCAGCTCACCCGGGGCAGGGGCCCTCTATGGCTACACCTTC
CASSPGAGALYGYTF
>TRBJ1-1|TRBV6-6|-|-
TGTGCCAGCAGTTACTCAAGAGGGAGGACTGAAGCTTTCTTT
CASSYSRGRTEAFF
>TRBJ1-5|TRBV6-6|-|-
TGTGCCAGCAGTTACATCGGGGGAGGTCAGCCCCAGCATTTT
CASSYIGGGQPQHF
>TRBJ2-7|TRBV7-6|TRBD1|-
TGTGCCAGCAGCGCCCGGACAGGCCACGAGCAGTACTTC
CASSARTGHEQYF
>TRBJ2-1|TRBV30|-|-
TGTGCCTGGAAGGGAGGCCACCAATATGGGCAGTTCTTC
CAWKGGHQYGQFF
>TRBJ1-1|TRBV5-1|-|-
TGCGCCAGCCCCGACCTCCTCGAAGCTTTCTTT
CASPDLLEAFF